This entry features one T cell receptor (beta chain) sequence. Clones were read by immunoSEQ multiplex PCR, and TCRdb kept only the in-frame ones, dropping some. The sample consists of about 36,000 clones, about 88% of them appearing once. The data are from a study of blood T cell repertoires in COVID-19. This receptor was identified in a human donor in a cohort sampled during active COVID-19. The sequenced sample was peripheral blood.

CDR3 region: CASSVQGNMNTEAFF. The CDR3 DNA reads TGTGCCAGCAGCGTGCAGGGAAACATGAACACTGAAGCTTTCTTT. This chain joins TRBV9 and TRBJ1-1; possible D gene TRBD1, 5 bases. V was cut by 2 bases and J by 0 bases, with 11 bases left in between. The V gene's germline CDR1 is SGDLS and CDR2 YYNGEE. CDR3 length: 15 amino acids. Combining the CDR3 with reference TRBV9 and TRBJ1-1 gives the whole variable domain DSGVTQTPKHLITATGQRVTLRCSPRSGDLSVYWYQQSLDQGLQFLIQYYNGEERAKGNILERFSAQQFPDLHSELNLSSLELGDSALYFCASSVQGNMNTEAFFGQGTRLTVV.